The present T cell receptor (beta chain) was sequenced within a study of vaccination effects on CD4 cells after COVID-19. Study conclusions and caveats: Infection- and vaccine-induced clones contracted markedly late after vaccination. In healthy vaccinees, only 1 of 255 vaccine-induced clones cross-reacted with common cold coronaviruses.

Comments on this clone: What it binds is not known.

TCRdb's copy holds only in-frame clones and misses some; the assay was immunoSEQ multiplex PCR. The sample includes 80,000 to 95,000 clones, around 74% of them seen just once. Viral peptide pool expansion of antigen-specific CD4+ T cells preceded sequencing in the ViraFEST assay. The culture ran for approximately 10 days before CD4+ T cells were isolated. Every participant took two doses of the BNT162b2 or mRNA-1273 vaccine. Vaccine recipients lacked prior SARS-CoV-2 infection and had negative nucleocapsid antibodies. This CDR3 is built from 13 residues. Germline V CDR1 and CDR2: SGHTS, YDEGEE. The V end was cut by 8 bases, the J end by 4 bases, with 14 bases between.

This clonotype was obtained from a human donor who received a COVID-19 vaccine. The starting material was CD4+ T cells from PBMCs cultured with HCoV-OC43 spike peptides, obtained after COVID-19 vaccination. The subset is: HCoV-OC43 spike overlapping peptide pool stimulation. The V and J genes are TRBV5-8 and TRBJ2-3; a possible D gene is TRBD2 (6 bases). The CDR3 bases are TGTGCCAGTCCCGGGCGGGGCGCAGATACGCAGTATTTT. Its translation: CASPGRGADTQYF.